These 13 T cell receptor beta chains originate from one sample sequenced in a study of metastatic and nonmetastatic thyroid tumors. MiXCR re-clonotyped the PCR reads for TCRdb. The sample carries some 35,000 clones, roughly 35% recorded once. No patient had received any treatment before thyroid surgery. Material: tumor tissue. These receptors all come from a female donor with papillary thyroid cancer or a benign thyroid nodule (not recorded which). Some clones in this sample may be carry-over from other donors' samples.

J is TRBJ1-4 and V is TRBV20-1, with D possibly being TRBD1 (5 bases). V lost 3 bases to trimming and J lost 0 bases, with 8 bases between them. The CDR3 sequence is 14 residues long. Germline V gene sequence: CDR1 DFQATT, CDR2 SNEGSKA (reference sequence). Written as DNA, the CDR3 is TGCAGTGCTAGGGCAGGGACAACTAATGAAAAACTGTTTTTT. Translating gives CSARAGTTNEKLFF.

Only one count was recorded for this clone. This chain's CDR3 is CASSLAPTETSASYEQYF. CDR3 coding DNA: TGCGCCAGCAGCTTGGCGCCTACAGAGACTAGCGCCTCCTACGAGCAGTACTTC. This sequence joins TRBV5-1 and TRBJ2-7; 8 bases are shared with TRBD2. Trimming took 0 bases from V and 0 from J; bases not matched to a gene: 11. Germline CDR1 SGHRS, CDR2 YFSETQ. This CDR3 is built from 18 residues.

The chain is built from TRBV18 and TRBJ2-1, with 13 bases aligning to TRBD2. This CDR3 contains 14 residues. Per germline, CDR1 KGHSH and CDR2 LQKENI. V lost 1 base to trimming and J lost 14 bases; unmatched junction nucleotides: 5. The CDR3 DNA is TGTGCCAGCTCACCACAAACTAGCGGGAGGGCCGAGTTCTTC. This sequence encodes CASSPQTSGRAEFF. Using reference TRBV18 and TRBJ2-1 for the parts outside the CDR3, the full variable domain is NAGVMQNPRHLVRRRGQEARLRCSPMKGHSHVYWYRQLPEEGLKFMVYLQKENIIDESGMPKERFSAEFPKEGPSILRIQQVVRGDSAAYFCASSPQTSGRAEFFGPGTRLTVL.

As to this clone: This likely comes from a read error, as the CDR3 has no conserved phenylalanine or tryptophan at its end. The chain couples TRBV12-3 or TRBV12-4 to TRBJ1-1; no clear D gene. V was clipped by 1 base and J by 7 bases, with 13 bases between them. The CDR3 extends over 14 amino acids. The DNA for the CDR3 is TGTGCCAGCAGTTTAGAAAGGTTTAATGGTGAAGCTTTCTCT. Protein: CASSLERFNGEAFS.

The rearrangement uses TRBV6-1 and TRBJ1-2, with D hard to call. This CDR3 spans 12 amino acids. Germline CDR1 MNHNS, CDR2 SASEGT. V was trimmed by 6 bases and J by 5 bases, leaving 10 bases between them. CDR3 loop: CASSSDGYGYTF. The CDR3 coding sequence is TGTGCCAGCAGCTCCGACGGATATGGCTACACCTTC.

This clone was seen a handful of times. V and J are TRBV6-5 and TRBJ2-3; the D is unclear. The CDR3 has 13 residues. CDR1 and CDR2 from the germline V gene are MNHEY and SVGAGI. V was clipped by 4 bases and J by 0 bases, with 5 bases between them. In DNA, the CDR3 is TGTGCCAGCAGTTCGTACAGCACAGATACGCAGTATTTT. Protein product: CASSSYSTDTQYF.

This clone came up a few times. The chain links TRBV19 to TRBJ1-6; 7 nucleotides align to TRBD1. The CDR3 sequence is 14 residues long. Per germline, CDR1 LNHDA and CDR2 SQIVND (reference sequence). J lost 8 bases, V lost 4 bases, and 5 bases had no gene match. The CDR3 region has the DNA TGTGCCAGTAGTAACGACAGGGTGGATTCACCCCTCCACTTT. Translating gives CASSNDRVDSPLHF.

The CDR3 is CASRLAGLNEQFF. DNA of the CDR3: TGTGCCAGCCGACTAGCGGGACTAAATGAGCAGTTCTTC. The rearrangement joins TRBV28 to TRBJ2-1; 11 bases agree with TRBD2. CDR1 and CDR2 (germline): MDHEN, SYDVKM. Trimming cost V 8 bases and J 7 bases; bases outside gene matches: 4. This CDR3 has 13 residues.

Here the CDR3 reads CASSLAEKGSIYF. DNA of the CDR3: TGCGCCAGCAGCTTGGCCGAAAAGGGGTCCATATATTTT. V gene TRBV5-1 combines with J gene TRBJ1-3, with a weak D call TRBD1 (5 bases). CDR1 is SGHRS, CDR2 YFSETQ, per germline. V lost 0 bases to trimming and J lost 11 bases, with 12 bases between them. The CDR3 length is 13 residues.

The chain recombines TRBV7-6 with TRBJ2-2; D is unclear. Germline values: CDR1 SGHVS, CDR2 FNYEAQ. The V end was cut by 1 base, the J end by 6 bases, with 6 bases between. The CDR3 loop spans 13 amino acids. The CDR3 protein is CASSLGSAGELFF. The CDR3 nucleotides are TGTGCCAGCAGCTTAGGGTCGGCCGGGGAGCTGTTTTTT.

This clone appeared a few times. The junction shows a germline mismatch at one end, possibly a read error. CDR3 in DNA: TGTGCCACCAGTTGGCAGGGGGGGTTAGATACGCAGTATTTT. It codes for CATSWQGGLDTQYF. The chain joins TRBV12-3 or TRBV12-4 to TRBJ2-3; D tentatively fits TRBD1 or TRBD2 (7 bases each). The length of the CDR3 is 14 residues.

CDR3 sequence (DNA): TGCGCCAGCAGCCTACAGGGAGAGACCCAGTACTTC. Protein: CASSLQGETQYF. V gene TRBV5-1 combines with J gene TRBJ2-5; weak D call: TRBD1 (6 bases). Trimming pared 4 bases from V and 4 bases from J, leaving 8 bases between. The germline V gene has CDR1 SGHRS and CDR2 YFSETQ. The CDR3 contains 12 residues.

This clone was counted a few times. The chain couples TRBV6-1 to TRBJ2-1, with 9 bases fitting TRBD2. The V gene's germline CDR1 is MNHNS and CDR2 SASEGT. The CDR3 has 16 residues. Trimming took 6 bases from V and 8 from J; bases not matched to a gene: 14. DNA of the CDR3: TGTGCCAGCAGGAACGCGAGGACTAGCGCTGTCTATGAGCAGTTCTTC. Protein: CASRNARTSAVYEQFF.